What follows are 10 T cell receptor beta chains derived from one specimen sequenced in a study of blood T cell repertoires in COVID-19. Libraries were prepared by immunoSEQ multiplex PCR; TCRdb keeps only in-frame clonotypes and omits some of them. The sample includes 90,000 to 150,000 clones, roughly 80% seen only once; the top ten take about 6.6%. Sequencing used peripheral blood. The receptors come from a man between 70 and 80 years old with acute or convalescent COVID-19.

In this sample, this clone turned up once. The chain joins TRBV7-9 to TRBJ1-6, with D perhaps TRBD1 (5 bases). Germline V gives CDR1 SEHNR, CDR2 FQNEAQ (reference sequence). The V gene lost 1 base and the J gene lost 7 bases, with 17 bases spanning the gap. This CDR3 region has 17 residues. The CDR3 loop reads CASSLVSNWGSNSPLHF. CDR3 coding DNA: TGTGCCAGCAGCTTAGTTTCGAATTGGGGCTCGAATTCACCCCTCCACTTT.

CDR3 bases: TGTGCCACCAAAAAAGGGGGTCTTAGGCACAATGAGCAGTTCTTC. This gives the protein CATKKGGLRHNEQFF. This sequence joins TRBV19 and TRBJ2-1, with a tentative D call TRBD1 (6 bases). The germline gives CDR1 LNHDA, CDR2 SQIVND (reference sequence). The V and J ends lost 10 bases and 5 bases respectively, with 21 bases between them. The CDR3 loop spans 15 amino acids.

This sequence joins TRBV2 and TRBJ1-5; tentatively, D is TRBD1 (5 bases). The CDR3 is 18 residues long. CDR1 is SNHLY and CDR2 is FYNNEI in the germline V gene. V was clipped by 7 bases and J by 2 bases, with 24 bases between them. The CDR3 DNA sequence: TGTGCCAGCACCTCGGGGGGTCAGTCGCAAATACGCAATCAGCCCCAGCATTTT. This translates into CASTSGGQSQIRNQPQHF.

This clone was seen a handful of times. The chain employs TRBV9 and TRBJ1-1, with TRBD1 matching 9 bases. This CDR3 spans 15 amino acids. CDR1 is SGDLS, CDR2 YYNGEE, per germline. V was pared by 6 bases and J by 8 bases, with 14 bases of the junction left unmatched. The CDR3 is CASTPRGTGFGEAFF. The CDR3 DNA reads TGTGCCAGCACCCCGAGAGGGACAGGGTTCGGGGAAGCTTTCTTT.

The chain has TRBV4-3 and TRBJ2-2, with D maybe TRBD1 (5 bases). V was trimmed by 6 bases and J by 0 bases, leaving 5 bases between them. CDR3 length: 13 amino acids. Germline CDR1 reads LGHNA; CDR2 reads YSLEER. The CDR3: CASRDTNTGELFF. The CDR3 DNA follows: TGCGCCAGCAGGGACACGAACACCGGGGAGCTGTTTTTT.

This clone came up once. The chain links TRBV7-9 to TRBJ1-1; TRBD1 matches 7 bases. The CDR3 length is 15 residues. J gave up 4 bases and V 6 bases, and 11 bases lay outside the gene matches. CDR1 SEHNR and CDR2 FQNEAQ come from the germline V gene (reference sequence). The CDR3: CASSPGAQGGTEAFF. CDR3 sequence (DNA): TGTGCCAGCAGTCCAGGGGCCCAGGGGGGCACTGAAGCTTTCTTT.

The chain uses TRBV15 and TRBJ1-4, with D tentatively TRBD1 (5 bases). Trimming removed 4 bases at V and 0 bases at J, with 6 bases between. The germline CDR1 and CDR2 sequences are LNHNV and YYDKDF (reference sequence). CDR3 length: 14 residues. CDR3 residues: CATSIRATNEKLFF. CDR3 bases: TGTGCCACCAGCATCAGGGCAACTAATGAAAAACTGTTTTTT.

The genes are TRBV19 and TRBJ2-2; tentative D call: TRBD2 (6 bases). This CDR3 spans 15 amino acids. CDR1 is LNHDA and CDR2 is SQIVND in the germline V gene (reference sequence). With 2 bases removed from V and 4 bases from J, the gap between germline ends came to 11 bases. The DNA for the CDR3 is TGTGCCAGTAGTATACAGGGAGGCGGCACCGGGGAGCTGTTTTTT. This gives the protein CASSIQGGGTGELFF.

This sequence joins TRBV2 and TRBJ1-4; D unresolved. Germline V gene lookup returns CDR1 SNHLY and CDR2 FYNNEI. The V end lost 8 bases, the J end lost 4 bases, and 8 bases lay between the germline ends. The CDR3 covers 12 residues. The CDR3 region has the DNA TGTGCCAGCGCGGCTGTTAATGAAAAACTGTTTTTT. Translated, it gives CASAAVNEKLFF.

The chain links TRBV12-3 or TRBV12-4 to TRBJ1-1; D remains ambiguous. The ends were cut back, 1 base at V and 6 bases at J, with 6 bases in the middle. The CDR3 has 12 residues. CDR3 bases: TGTGCCAGCAGTTTAGATCTCCCTGAAGCTTTCTTT. Translating gives CASSLDLPEAFF.